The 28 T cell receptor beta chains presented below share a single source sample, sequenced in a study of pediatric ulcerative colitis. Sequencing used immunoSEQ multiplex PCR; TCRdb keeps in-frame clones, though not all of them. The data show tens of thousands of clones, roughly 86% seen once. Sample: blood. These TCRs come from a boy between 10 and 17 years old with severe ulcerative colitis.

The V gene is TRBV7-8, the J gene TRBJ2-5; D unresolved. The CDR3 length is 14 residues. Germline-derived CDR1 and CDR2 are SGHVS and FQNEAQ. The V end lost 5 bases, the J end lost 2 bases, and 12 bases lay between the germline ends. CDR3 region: CASSEDPGQETQYF. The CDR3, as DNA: TGTGCCAGCAGCGAAGATCCGGGTCAAGAGACCCAGTACTTC.

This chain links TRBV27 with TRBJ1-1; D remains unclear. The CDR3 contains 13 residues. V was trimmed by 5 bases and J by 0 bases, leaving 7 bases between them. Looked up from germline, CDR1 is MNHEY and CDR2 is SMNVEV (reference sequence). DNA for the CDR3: TGTGCCAGCAGTCCCGTCCTGAACACTGAAGCTTTCTTT. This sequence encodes CASSPVLNTEAFF.

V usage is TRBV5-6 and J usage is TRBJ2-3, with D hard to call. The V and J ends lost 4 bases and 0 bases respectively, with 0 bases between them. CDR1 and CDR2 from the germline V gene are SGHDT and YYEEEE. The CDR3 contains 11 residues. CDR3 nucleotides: TGTGCCAGCAGCAGCACAGATACGCAGTATTTT. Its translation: CASSSTDTQYF.

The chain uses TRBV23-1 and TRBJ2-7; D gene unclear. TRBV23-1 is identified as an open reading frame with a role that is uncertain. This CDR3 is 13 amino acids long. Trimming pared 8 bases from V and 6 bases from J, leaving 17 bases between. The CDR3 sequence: CASSRWEPVEQYF. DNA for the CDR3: TGCGCCAGCTCTCGGTGGGAACCGGTCGAGCAGTACTTC.

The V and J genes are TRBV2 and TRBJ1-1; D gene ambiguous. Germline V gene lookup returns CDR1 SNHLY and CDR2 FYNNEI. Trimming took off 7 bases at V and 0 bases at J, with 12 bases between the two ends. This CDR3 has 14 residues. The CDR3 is CASTNRGMNTEAFF. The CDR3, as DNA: TGTGCCAGCACCAACCGGGGTATGAACACTGAAGCTTTCTTT.

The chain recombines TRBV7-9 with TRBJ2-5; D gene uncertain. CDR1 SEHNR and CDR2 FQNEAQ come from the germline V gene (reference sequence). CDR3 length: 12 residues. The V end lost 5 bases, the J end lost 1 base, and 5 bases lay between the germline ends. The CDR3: CASSGVQETQYF. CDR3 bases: TGTGCCAGCAGCGGAGTCCAAGAGACCCAGTACTTC.

CDR3 region: CASSNPRGGAPTPPDTQYF. The CDR3 DNA is TGTGCCAGCAGCAACCCTCGCGGGGGGGCCCCTACCCCCCCAGATACGCAGTATTTT. The chain links TRBV9 to TRBJ2-3, with 9 bases aligning to TRBD2. The CDR3 extends over 19 amino acids. Unmatched junction bases numbered 19, after V lost 4 bases and J lost 4 bases. Germline loops: CDR1 SGDLS, CDR2 YYNGEE.

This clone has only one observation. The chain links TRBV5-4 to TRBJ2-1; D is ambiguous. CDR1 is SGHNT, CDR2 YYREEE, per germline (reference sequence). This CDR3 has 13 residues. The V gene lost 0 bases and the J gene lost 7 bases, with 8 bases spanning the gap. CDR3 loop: CASSLVIDNEQFF. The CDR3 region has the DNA TGTGCCAGCAGCTTGGTAATCGATAATGAGCAGTTCTTC.

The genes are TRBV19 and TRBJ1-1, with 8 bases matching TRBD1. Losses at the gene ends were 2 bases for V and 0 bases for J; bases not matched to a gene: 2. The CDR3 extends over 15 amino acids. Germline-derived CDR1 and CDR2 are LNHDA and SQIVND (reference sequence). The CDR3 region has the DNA TGTGCCAGTAGTATACAGGGGGCCCTGAACACTGAAGCTTTCTTT. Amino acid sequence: CASSIQGALNTEAFF.

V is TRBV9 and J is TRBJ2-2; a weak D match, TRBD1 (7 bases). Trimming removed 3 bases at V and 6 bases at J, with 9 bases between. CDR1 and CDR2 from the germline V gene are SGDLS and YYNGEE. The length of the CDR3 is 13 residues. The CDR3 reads CASSAGGPGELFF. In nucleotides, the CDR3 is TGTGCCAGCAGCGCAGGGGGGCCCGGGGAGCTGTTTTTT.

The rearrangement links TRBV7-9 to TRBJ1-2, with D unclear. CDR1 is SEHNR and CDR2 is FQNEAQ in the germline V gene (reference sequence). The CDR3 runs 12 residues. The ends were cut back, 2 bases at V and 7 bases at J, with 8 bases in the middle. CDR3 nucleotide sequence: TGTGCCAGCAGCTTAAAGGTTTTTGGCTACACCTTC. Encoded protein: CASSLKVFGYTF.

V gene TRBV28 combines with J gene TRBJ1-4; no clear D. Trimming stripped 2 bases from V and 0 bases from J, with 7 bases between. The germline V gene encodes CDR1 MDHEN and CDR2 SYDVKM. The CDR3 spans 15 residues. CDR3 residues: CASSLGLATNEKLFF. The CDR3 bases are TGTGCCAGCAGTTTAGGACTGGCAACTAATGAAAAACTGTTTTTT.

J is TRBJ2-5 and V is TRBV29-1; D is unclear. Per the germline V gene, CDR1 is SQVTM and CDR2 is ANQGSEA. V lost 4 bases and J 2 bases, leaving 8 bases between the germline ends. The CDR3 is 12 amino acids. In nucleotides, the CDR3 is TGCAGCGTTGGGGCCTTACAAGAGACCCAGTACTTC. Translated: CSVGALQETQYF.

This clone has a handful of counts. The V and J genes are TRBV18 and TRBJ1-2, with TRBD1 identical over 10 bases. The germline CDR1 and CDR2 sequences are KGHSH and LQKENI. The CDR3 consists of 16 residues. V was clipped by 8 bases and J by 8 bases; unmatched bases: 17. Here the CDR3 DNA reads TGTGCCAGCACGATCTCCCGACAGGGGGCGGGTTACGGCTACACCTTC. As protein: CASTISRQGAGYGYTF.

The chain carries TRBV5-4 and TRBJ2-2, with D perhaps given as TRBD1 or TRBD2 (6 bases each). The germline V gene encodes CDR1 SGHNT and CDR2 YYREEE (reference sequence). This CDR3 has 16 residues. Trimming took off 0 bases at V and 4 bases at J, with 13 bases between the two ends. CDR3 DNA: TGTGCCAGCAGCTTGGACCGGGGGCGGGTCACCGGGGAGCTGTTTTTT. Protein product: CASSLDRGRVTGELFF.

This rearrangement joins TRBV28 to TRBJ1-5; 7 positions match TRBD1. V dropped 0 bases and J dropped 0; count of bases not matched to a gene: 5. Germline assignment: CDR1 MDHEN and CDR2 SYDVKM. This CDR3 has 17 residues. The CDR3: CASSLWGTEYSNQPQHF. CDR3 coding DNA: TGTGCCAGCAGTTTATGGGGGACAGAGTATAGCAATCAGCCCCAGCATTTT.

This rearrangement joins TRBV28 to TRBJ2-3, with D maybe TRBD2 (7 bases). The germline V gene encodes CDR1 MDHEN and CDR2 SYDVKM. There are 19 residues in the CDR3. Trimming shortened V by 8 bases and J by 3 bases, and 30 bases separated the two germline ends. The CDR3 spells CASHEGEGYFRVWTDTQYF. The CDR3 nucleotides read TGTGCCAGCCATGAGGGGGAGGGGTACTTCAGGGTATGGACAGATACGCAGTATTTT.

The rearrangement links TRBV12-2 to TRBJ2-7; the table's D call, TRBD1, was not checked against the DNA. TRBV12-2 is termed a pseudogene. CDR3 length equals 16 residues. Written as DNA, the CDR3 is TGTGCAAGTCGCTTAGGACAGGCCGAATCCTCCTACGAGCAGTACTTC. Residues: CASRLGQAESSYEQYF.

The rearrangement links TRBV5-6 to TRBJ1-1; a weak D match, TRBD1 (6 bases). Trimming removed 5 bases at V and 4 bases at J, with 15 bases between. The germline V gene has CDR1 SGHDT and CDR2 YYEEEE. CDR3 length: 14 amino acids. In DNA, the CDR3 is TGTGCCAGCAGTCAAGTTACAGGGTTCACTGAAGCTTTCTTT. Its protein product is CASSQVTGFTEAFF. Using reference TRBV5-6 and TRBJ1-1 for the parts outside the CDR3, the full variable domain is DAGVTQSPTHLIKTRGQQVTLRCSPKSGHDTVSWYQQALGQGPQFIFQYYEEEERQRGNFPDRFSGHQFPNYSSELNVNALLLGDSALYLCASSQVTGFTEAFFGQGTRLTVV.

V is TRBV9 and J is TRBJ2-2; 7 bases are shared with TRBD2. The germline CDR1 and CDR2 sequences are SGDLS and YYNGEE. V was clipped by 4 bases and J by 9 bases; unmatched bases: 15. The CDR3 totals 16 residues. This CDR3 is CASSPEHGGGTRELFF. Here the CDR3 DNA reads TGTGCCAGCAGCCCCGAGCATGGCGGAGGGACTAGGGAGCTGTTTTTT.

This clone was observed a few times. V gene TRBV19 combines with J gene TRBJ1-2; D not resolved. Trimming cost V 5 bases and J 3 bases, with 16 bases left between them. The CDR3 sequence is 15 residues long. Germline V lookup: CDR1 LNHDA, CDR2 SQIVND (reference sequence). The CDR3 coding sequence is TGTGCCAGTAGTGCGAACACTCAAGCCGACTATGGCTACACCTTC. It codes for CASSANTQADYGYTF.

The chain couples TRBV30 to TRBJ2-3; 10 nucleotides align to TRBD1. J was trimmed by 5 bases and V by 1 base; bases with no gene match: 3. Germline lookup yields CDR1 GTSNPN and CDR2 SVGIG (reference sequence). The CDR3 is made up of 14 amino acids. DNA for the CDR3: TGTGCCTGGAGTGGGGGGACAGGGGAAGATACGCAGTATTTT. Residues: CAWSGGTGEDTQYF.

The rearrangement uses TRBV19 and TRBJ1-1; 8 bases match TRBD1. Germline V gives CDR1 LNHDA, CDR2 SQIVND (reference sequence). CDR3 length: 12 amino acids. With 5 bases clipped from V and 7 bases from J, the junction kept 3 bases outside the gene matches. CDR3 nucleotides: TGTGCCAGTAGTCAGGGGGCGGTTGAAGCTTTCTTT. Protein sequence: CASSQGAVEAFF.

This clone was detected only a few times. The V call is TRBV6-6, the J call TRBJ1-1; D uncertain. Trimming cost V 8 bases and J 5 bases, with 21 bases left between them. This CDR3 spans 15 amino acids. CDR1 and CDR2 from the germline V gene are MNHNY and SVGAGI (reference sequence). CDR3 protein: CASSSFRRIGTEAFF. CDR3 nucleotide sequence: TGTGCCAGCTCCTCCTTCCGGCGAATTGGGACTGAAGCTTTCTTT.

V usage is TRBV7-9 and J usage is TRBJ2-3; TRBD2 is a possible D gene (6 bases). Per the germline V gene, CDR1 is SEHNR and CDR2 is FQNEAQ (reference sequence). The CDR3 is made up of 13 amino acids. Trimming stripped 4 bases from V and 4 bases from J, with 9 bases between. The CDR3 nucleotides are TGTGCCAGCAGCTATCCTAGCGCAGATACGCAGTATTTT. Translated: CASSYPSADTQYF.

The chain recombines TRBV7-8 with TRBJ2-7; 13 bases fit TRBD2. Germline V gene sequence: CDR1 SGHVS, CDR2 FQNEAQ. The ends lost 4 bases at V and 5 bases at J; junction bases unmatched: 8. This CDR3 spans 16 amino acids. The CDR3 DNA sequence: TGTGCCAGCAGCTGGACTAGCGGGGGTGGGGAGGACGAGCAGTACTTC. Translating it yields CASSWTSGGGEDEQYF.

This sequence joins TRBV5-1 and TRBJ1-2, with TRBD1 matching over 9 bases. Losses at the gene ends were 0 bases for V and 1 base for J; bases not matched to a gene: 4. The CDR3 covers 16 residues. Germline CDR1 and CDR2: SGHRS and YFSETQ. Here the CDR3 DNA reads TGCGCCAGCAGCTTGGAAGCGGGACAGGGTAACTATGGCTACACCTTC. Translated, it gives CASSLEAGQGNYGYTF. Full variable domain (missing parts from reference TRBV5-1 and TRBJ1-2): KAGVTQTPRYLIKTRGQQVTLSCSPISGHRSVSWYQQTPGQGLQFLFEYFSETQRNKGNFPGRFSGRQFSNSRSEMNVSTLELGDSALYLCASSLEAGQGNYGYTFGSGTRLTVV.

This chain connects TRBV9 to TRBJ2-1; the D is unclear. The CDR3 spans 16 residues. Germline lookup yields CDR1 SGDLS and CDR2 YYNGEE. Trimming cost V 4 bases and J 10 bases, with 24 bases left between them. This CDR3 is CASSPRVGPKLGEQFF. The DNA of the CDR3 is TGTGCCAGCAGCCCCCGTGTGGGCCCGAAACTCGGCGAGCAGTTCTTC. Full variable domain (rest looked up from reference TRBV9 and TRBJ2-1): DSGVTQTPKHLITATGQRVTLRCSPRSGDLSVYWYQQSLDQGLQFLIQYYNGEERAKGNILERFSAQQFPDLHSELNLSSLELGDSALYFCASSPRVGPKLGEQFFGPGTRLTVL.